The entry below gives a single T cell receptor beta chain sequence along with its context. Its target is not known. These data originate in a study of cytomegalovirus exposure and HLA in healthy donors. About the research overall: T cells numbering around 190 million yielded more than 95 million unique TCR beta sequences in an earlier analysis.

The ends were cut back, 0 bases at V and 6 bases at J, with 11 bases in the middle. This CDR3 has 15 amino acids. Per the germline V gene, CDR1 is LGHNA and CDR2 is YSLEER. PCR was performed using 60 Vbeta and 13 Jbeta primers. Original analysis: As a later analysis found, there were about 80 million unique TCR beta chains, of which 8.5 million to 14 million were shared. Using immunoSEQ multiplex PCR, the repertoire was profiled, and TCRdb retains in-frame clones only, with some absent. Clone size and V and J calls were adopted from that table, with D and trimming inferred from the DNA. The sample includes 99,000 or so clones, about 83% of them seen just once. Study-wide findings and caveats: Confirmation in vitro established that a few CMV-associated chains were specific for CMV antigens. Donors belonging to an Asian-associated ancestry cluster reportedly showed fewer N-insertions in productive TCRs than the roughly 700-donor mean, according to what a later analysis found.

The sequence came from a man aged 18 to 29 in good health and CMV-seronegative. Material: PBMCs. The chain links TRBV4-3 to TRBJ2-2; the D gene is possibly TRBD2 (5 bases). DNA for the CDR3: TGCGCCAGCAGCCAAGATGGAGAGGGCGCCGGGGAGCTGTTTTTT. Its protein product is CASSQDGEGAGELFF.